The 12 T cell receptor beta chains below were found in one sample sequenced in a study of blood T cell repertoires in COVID-19. Assay used: immunoSEQ multiplex PCR; TCRdb lists only in-frame clones, some missing. Of approximately 300,000 clones in the sample, 88% were seen once. Sequencing was performed on peripheral blood. All receptors derive from a woman aged 45 to 65 with active or convalescent COVID-19.

The chain employs TRBV7-2 and TRBJ2-2; D not resolved. CDR1 and CDR2 (germline): SGHTA, FQGNSA. V lost 6 bases and J 0 bases, leaving 5 bases between the germline ends. The CDR3 length is 13 residues. DNA for the CDR3: TGTGCCAGCAGGACTCCGAACACCGGGGAGCTGTTTTTT. Translating it yields CASRTPNTGELFF. Using reference TRBV7-2 and TRBJ2-2 for the parts outside the CDR3, the full variable domain is GAGVSQSPSNKVTEKGKDVELRCDPISGHTALYWYRQSLGQGLEFLIYFQGNSAPDKSGLPSDRFSAERTGGSVSTLTIQRTQQEDSAVYLCASRTPNTGELFFGEGSRLTVL.

V usage is TRBV7-2 and J usage is TRBJ2-3, with a weak D call TRBD1 (7 bases). The germline V gene has CDR1 SGHTA and CDR2 FQGNSA. The V end lost 6 bases, the J end lost 6 bases, and 19 bases lay between the germline ends. This CDR3 has 15 residues. CDR3 in DNA: TGTGCCAGCAGTCCCAGGGGGGTCGGGAGTGATACGCAGTATTTT. Translated, it gives CASSPRGVGSDTQYF.

The rearrangement links TRBV12-3 or TRBV12-4 to TRBJ1-1; unclear D gene. The CDR3 covers 13 residues. V was clipped by 5 bases and J by 1 base, with 8 bases between them. The CDR3 region has the DNA TGTGCCAGCAGTCTTACAAAGAACACTGAAGCTTTCTTT. Translated, it gives CASSLTKNTEAFF.

This clone was seen once. This chain links TRBV27 with TRBJ1-1, with D perhaps matching TRBD1 (6 bases). The V and J ends lost 3 bases and 4 bases respectively, with 15 bases between them. This CDR3 has 15 amino acids. Germline V gene lookup returns CDR1 MNHEY and CDR2 SMNVEV (reference sequence). CDR3 residues: CASSFALQGRTEAFF. The CDR3 DNA is TGTGCCAGCAGTTTCGCGTTACAGGGCCGCACTGAAGCTTTCTTT.

This chain uses TRBV5-1 with TRBJ1-2; maybe TRBD1 (6 bases). Trimming left V 3 bases short and J 2 bases short, with 20 bases between. This CDR3 contains 17 residues. Germline assignment: CDR1 SGHRS and CDR2 YFSETQ. CDR3 in DNA: TGCGCCAGCAGCTATTTGGGACGACAGGCAATGAACTATGGCTACACCTTC. Translating it yields CASSYLGRQAMNYGYTF.

This clone has just a few counts. The J gene is TRBJ2-1, the V gene TRBV21-1; TRBD2 reflects the table's D call only, with no check against the DNA. TRBV21-1 corresponds to a pseudogene. The CDR3 has 20 residues. CDR3 amino acids: CASTLRETGTSGRAGNEQFF. The CDR3 DNA is TGTGCCAGCACCCTAAGAGAGACCGGGACTAGCGGGAGGGCGGGAAATGAGCAGTTCTTC.

A single count supports this clone. The chain uses TRBV18 and TRBJ1-2; 8 bases align to TRBD1. With V trimmed by 5 bases and J by 5 bases, 4 bases remained unmatched. This CDR3 spans 13 amino acids. The germline gives CDR1 KGHSH, CDR2 LQKENI. The CDR3 DNA reads as TGTGCCAGCTCATCGGACAGGGTTTATGGCTACACCTTC. As protein: CASSSDRVYGYTF.

J is TRBJ1-4 and V is TRBV29-1; 7 bases are shared with TRBD1. CDR1 SQVTM and CDR2 ANQGSEA come from the germline V gene. CDR3 length equals 14 residues. V was pared by 6 bases and J by 3 bases, with 7 bases of the junction left unmatched. In DNA form, the CDR3 reads TGCAGCGTACGAACCGGGACAGCTAATGAAAAACTGTTTTTT. Amino acid sequence: CSVRTGTANEKLFF.

The chain carries TRBV11-2 and TRBJ2-2; D gene unclear. V was cut by 1 base and J by 0 bases, with 9 bases left in between. The CDR3 loop spans 16 amino acids. The V gene's germline CDR1 is SGHAT and CDR2 FQNNGV. The CDR3 sequence is CASSLVSTTNTGELFF. The CDR3 DNA reads TGTGCCAGCAGCTTAGTGTCCACTACGAACACCGGGGAGCTGTTTTTT.

The chain has TRBV5-1 and TRBJ2-1; TRBD2 matches at 11 bases. V was pared by 7 bases and J by 7 bases, with 1 base of the junction left unmatched. The CDR3 is 12 residues long. Germline lookup yields CDR1 SGHRS and CDR2 YFSETQ. CDR3 nucleotide sequence: TGCGCCAGCGCTAGCGGGAGGAATGAGCAGTTCTTC. Encoded protein: CASASGRNEQFF.

This clone was observed a handful of times. This chain joins TRBV5-1 and TRBJ1-1, with 8 bases that match TRBD1. The CDR3 consists of 15 residues. CDR1 SGHRS and CDR2 YFSETQ come from the germline V gene. Trimming cost V 3 bases and J 2 bases; bases outside gene matches: 6. The CDR3 here is CASSWGDRQNTEAFF. The CDR3 bases are TGCGCCAGCAGCTGGGGGGACAGGCAAAACACTGAAGCTTTCTTT. The full variable domain, with the rest looked up from reference TRBV5-1 and TRBJ1-1, is KAGVTQTPRYLIKTRGQQVTLSCSPISGHRSVSWYQQTPGQGLQFLFEYFSETQRNKGNFPGRFSGRQFSNSRSEMNVSTLELGDSALYLCASSWGDRQNTEAFFGQGTRLTVV.

The genes are TRBV4-3 and TRBJ2-7; 7 bases agree with TRBD1. The germline CDR1 and CDR2 sequences are LGHNA and YSLEER. This CDR3 has 13 residues. V was pared by 2 bases and J by 7 bases, with 5 bases of the junction left unmatched. CDR3: CASSQMTGQEQYF. Written as DNA, the CDR3 is TGCGCCAGCAGCCAAATGACAGGGCAGGAGCAGTACTTC.